This record covers a single TCR beta chain. This clonotype appeared many times. Its recognized antigen is unknown. Within one base of it there is no much larger clone, and no base qualities were kept. The sample is drawn from a study of CD8+CD57+ T cells in acquired aplastic anemia (dated by TCRdb to between 2017 and 2018). Regarding the complete study: On average, sorted CD4+ and CD8+ cells yielded around 3.4 ug of extracted DNA, with a range of about 0.18 to 30 ug. CD8+CD57+ expansion was defined as a frequency above the mean frequency observed in healthy subjects.

Flow cytometry had shown CD8+CD57+ cell expansion in the patients selected for sequencing. Severe acquired aplastic anemia was diagnosed in all patients according to International Study of Aplastic Anemia and Agranulocytosis and Camitta criteria. No patient had received any therapy when blood was sampled. The study deep-sequenced TCR repertoires of sorted CD4+ and CD8+ blood T cells from severe aplastic anemia patients and healthy subjects. Patients were enrolled under clinicaltrials.gov protocols 00001620, 01623167, 00001397, 00071045, 00081523 and 00961064 in the USA. Ficoll-Paque density gradient centrifugation was used to isolate peripheral blood mononuclear cells. Before DNA extraction, CD4+ and CD8+ T cells were sorted by FACS or by magnetic beads. Broad study findings and their caveats: Between patients and healthy controls, no significant difference in CD8+ Simpson's diversity was found (P=0.060). Roughly 30 CD8+ CDR3 sequences were found to be shared between patients and controls, but these sequences appeared to be highly expressed in patients and within the immunodominant clones of the patients.

Genomic DNA was used as template for profiling of TCR beta VDJ combinations and CDR3 sequences. TCR repertoire sequencing was run on an Illumina HiSeq 2000. The study's processing was this. TRBV/TRBJ rearrangement plots, CDR3 size and DJ length profiles, and Simpson's diversity index were used to assess repertoires. The immunodominant clone was defined as the most abundant DNA sequence in deep sequencing data. CDR3 amino acid sequences were checked for sharing across subjects and were also compared against the VDJdb database and published repertoires. The public reads were reanalyzed by TCRdb: fastp trimming at Q25, MiXCR alignment, in-frame beta chains only. Rows with a matching CDR3 protein are joined into one entry that keeps the most common DNA and genes. These V and J calls are TCRdb output, not the study's own analysis. The sample table contains a few hundred thousand distinct CDR3 sequences; only one count was recorded for around 32% of them. The ten largest account for 0.75% to 0.95% of the sample.

This clonotype was obtained from a human donor with aplastic anemia. The material sequenced was sorted CD4+, CD8+, or CD8+CD57+ T cells (not recorded which) from PBMCs.

CDR3 sequence: CSAHRVDQPQHF. The sequence in DNA is TGCAGTGCTCACAGGGTAGATCAGCCCCAGCATTTT. The rearranged segments are TRBV20-1 and TRBJ1-5; the D region possibly corresponds to TRBD1 (6 bases align). The CDR3 starts with the cysteine, ends with the phenylalanine, and has 12 residues. Of the read, only the CDR3 DNA is kept; its 36 bases are in frame from base 1. V lost 5 bases and J lost 5 bases; the stretch between them is 10 bases long. The germline V gene (reference sequence) yields DFQATT for CDR1 and SNEGSKA for CDR2.